One and the same sample provided the 30 T cell receptor beta chains below, sequenced in a study of T-cell memory formation after mild COVID-19. TCRdb re-called the 5' RACE reads with MiXCR, one entry per CDR3 protein. Here the sample spans hundreds of thousands of distinct CDR3 sequences, roughly 21% being singletons. The sample comprised PBMCs or a T cell subset sorted from them (not recorded which). All receptors derive from a man aged 18 to 35 who had mild COVID-19 (a few samples of this study predate the infection). Cell type and time point are not known.

CDR3 loop: CAWSVTQSGNTIYF. CDR3 DNA sequence: TGTGCCTGGAGTGTAACGCAGTCTGGAAACACCATATATTTT. V gene TRBV30 combines with J gene TRBJ1-3; no clear D. This CDR3 comprises 14 residues. Trimming shortened V by 0 bases and J by 1 base, and 7 bases separated the two germline ends. CDR1 and CDR2 from the germline V gene are GTSNPN and SVGIG (reference sequence).

This chain joins TRBV6-1 and TRBJ2-1; D unresolved. The CDR3 is 12 residues long. Germline V CDR1 and CDR2: MNHNS, SASEGT. V dropped 2 bases and J dropped 5 bases, with 4 bases sitting between them. Written as DNA, the CDR3 is TGTGCCAGCAGTGAACAGAACAATGAGCAGTTCTTC. Encoded protein: CASSEQNNEQFF.

This rearrangement joins TRBV13 to TRBJ2-5; D not certain. Germline CDR1 reads PRHDT; CDR2 reads FYEKMQ (reference sequence). The germline V and J ends were trimmed by 2 bases and 4 bases, with 8 bases remaining between them. The CDR3 runs to 13 residues. The CDR3 protein is CASSLRSRETQYF. The CDR3 DNA sequence: TGTGCCAGCAGCTTAAGGTCGAGAGAGACCCAGTACTTC. Combining the CDR3 with reference TRBV13 and TRBJ2-5 gives the whole variable domain AAGVIQSPRHLIKEKRETATLKCYPIPRHDTVYWYQQGPGQDPQFLISFYEKMQSDKGSIPDRFSAQQFSDYHSELNMSSLELGDSALYFCASSLRSRETQYFGPGTRLLVL.

This clonotype has only a few counts. This rearrangement joins TRBV6-6 to TRBJ1-2; D not resolved. V lost 2 bases and J lost 4, with 5 bases in between. Germline V CDR1 and CDR2: MNHNY, SVGAGI (reference sequence). CDR3 length: 12 amino acids. The CDR3 nucleotides read TGTGCCAGCAGTTACACTGCCTATGGCTACACCTTC. It encodes CASSYTAYGYTF.

This clonotype has just a few counts. The rearrangement uses TRBV24-1 and TRBJ2-7; D uncertain. Germline V gives CDR1 KGHDR, CDR2 SFDVKD. The CDR3 consists of 12 residues. Trimming removed 1 base at V and 6 bases at J, with 6 bases between. The CDR3 reads CATSDLTGEQYF. CDR3 nucleotides: TGTGCCACCAGTGATTTAACCGGCGAGCAGTACTTC.

Ten or more counts support this clonotype. This chain connects TRBV18 to TRBJ2-3, with 10 bases aligning to TRBD2. CDR1 is KGHSH, CDR2 LQKENI, per germline. Trimming removed 5 bases from V and 2 bases from J; junction bases left unmatched: 4. This CDR3 is built from 15 residues. CDR3 sequence: CASSSSGGATDTQYF. In DNA, the CDR3 is TGTGCCAGCTCATCAAGCGGGGGGGCCACAGATACGCAGTATTTT.

This clonotype was detected only a few times. The chain couples TRBV28 to TRBJ2-7; 8 nucleotides agree with TRBD2. The V and J ends lost 2 bases and 0 bases, in that order; junction bases with no gene match: 3. The CDR3 has 15 residues. Germline V gene sequence: CDR1 MDHEN, CDR2 SYDVKM. CDR3: CASSLGGGPSYEQYV. CDR3 in DNA: TGTGCCAGCAGTTTAGGCGGGGGGCCCTCCTACGAGCAGTACGTC.

This clonotype was counted between two and nine times. The chain uses TRBV24-1 and TRBJ1-1; weak D call: TRBD1 (5 bases). Germline assignment: CDR1 KGHDR and CDR2 SFDVKD. The V gene lost 3 bases and the J gene lost 4 bases, with 8 bases spanning the gap. The CDR3 has 13 amino acids. The CDR3 region is CATSDGGVTEAFF. CDR3 DNA sequence: TGTGCCACCAGTGATGGGGGGGTCACTGAAGCTTTCTTT.

This clonotype was observed a few times. This chain connects TRBV5-6 to TRBJ2-7; 7 nucleotides agree with TRBD1. Germline CDR1 SGHDT, CDR2 YYEEEE. This CDR3 has 13 residues. The V gene end was trimmed by 4 bases and the J gene end by 2 bases; junction bases not matched to a gene: 3. The CDR3: CASSKDRAYEQYF. The DNA for the CDR3 is TGTGCCAGCAGCAAAGACAGGGCCTACGAGCAGTACTTC.

This chain uses TRBV20-1 with TRBJ1-2, with D possibly TRBD1 on 6 matching bases. V lost 5 bases and J 8 bases, leaving 21 bases between the germline ends. Looked up from germline, CDR1 is DFQATT and CDR2 is SNEGSKA (reference sequence). The CDR3 contains 14 residues. CDR3 in amino acids: CSARRRGHPQGYTF. The CDR3 DNA reads TGCAGTGCTCGGAGGCGGGGACACCCGCAGGGCTACACCTTC.

The chain has TRBV4-2 and TRBJ2-6; a weak D match, TRBD1 (6 bases). V gave up 1 base and J gave up 3 bases, with 16 bases separating them. The germline V gene has CDR1 LGHNA and CDR2 YNFKEQ. This CDR3 has 18 amino acids. The CDR3 nucleotides are TGTGCCAGCAGCCAAGCCCTCGTGGGGGCCTATGGGGCCAACGTCCTGACTTTC. The encoded protein is CASSQALVGAYGANVLTF.

The gene calls are TRBV25-1 and TRBJ2-5; 15 bases match TRBD2. The germline V gene encodes CDR1 MGHDK and CDR2 SYGVNS. The CDR3 consists of 20 residues. J lost 4 bases, V lost 9 bases, and 21 bases had no gene match. The CDR3 DNA sequence: TGTGCCAGTAGCGTTGGGACTAGCGGGGGGACCCCCTTGTGGGGAGAGACCCAGTACTTC. This gives the protein CASSVGTSGGTPLWGETQYF.

The rearrangement uses TRBV20-1 and TRBJ2-5; 12 bases fit TRBD2. After removal of 3 bases from V and 5 bases from J, the junction contained 4 bases not matched to a gene. CDR3 length equals 14 residues. CDR1 and CDR2 from the germline V gene are DFQATT and SNEGSKA (reference sequence). CDR3 protein: CSARAGLAGETQYF. The CDR3 nucleotides are TGCAGTGCTAGGGCTGGACTAGCGGGGGAGACCCAGTACTTC.

This clonotype has a handful of counts. The rearrangement uses TRBV5-1 and TRBJ1-2, with TRBD1 matching over 8 bases. The CDR3 is made up of 14 amino acids. Germline V gene lookup returns CDR1 SGHRS and CDR2 YFSETQ. The junction had 7 bases not matched to a gene; V was cut back by 4 bases and J by 5 bases. In DNA, the CDR3 is TGCGCCAGCAGCCTGACAGGGGACCAATATGGCTACACCTTC. The encoded protein is CASSLTGDQYGYTF.

The chain joins TRBV18 to TRBJ1-2; possibly TRBD1 for D (5 bases). The CDR3 is 16 amino acids. Germline assignment: CDR1 KGHSH and CDR2 LQKENI. Trimming cost V 2 bases and J 6 bases, with 19 bases left between them. The CDR3 reads CASSPEKHRRWDGYTF. CDR3 nucleotide sequence: TGTGCCAGCTCACCAGAAAAGCACAGGAGGTGGGATGGCTACACCTTC.

In its sample, this clonotype was seen a few times. The chain couples TRBV11-2 to TRBJ1-6; the D is unclear. V lost 4 bases, J lost 4 bases, and 5 bases lay in between. Germline CDR1 reads SGHAT; CDR2 reads FQNNGV. This CDR3 has 13 residues. The CDR3 loop reads CASSSLYNSPLHF. The CDR3 nucleotides are TGTGCCAGCAGCTCCCTGTATAATTCACCCCTCCACTTT.

This clonotype turned up a few times. The gene calls are TRBV6-2 or TRBV6-3 and TRBJ1-5; 8 nucleotides line up with TRBD1. CDR1 and CDR2 (germline): MNHEY, SVGEGT. The V and J ends lost 7 bases and 5 bases, in that order; junction bases with no gene match: 10. The CDR3 extends over 15 amino acids. The DNA of the CDR3 is TGTGCCAGCACTTTACATTCAGGGGGCGATCAGCCCCAGCATTTT. It specifies CASTLHSGGDQPQHF.

The chain joins TRBV10-3 to TRBJ2-1; TRBD2 might be the D (7 bases). Trimming took 8 bases from V and 5 from J, leaving 10 bases between them. This CDR3 has 12 residues. Looked up from germline, CDR1 is ENHRY and CDR2 is SYGVKD. CDR3 amino acids: CAIGGANNEQFF. In DNA, the CDR3 is TGTGCCATCGGGGGGGCCAACAATGAGCAGTTCTTC.

This clonotype has just a few counts. A junction end diverges from the germline sequence, so it may reflect a read error. The CDR3 DNA reads TGTACCAGCGCCCCAGCGGGGGTCGGCGAGCAGTACTTC. Protein product: CTSAPAGVGEQYF. This chain uses TRBV7-9 with TRBJ2-7; 8 positions match TRBD2. The CDR3 has 13 residues. CDR1 and CDR2 from the germline V gene are SEHNR and FQNEAQ (reference sequence).

The chain has TRBV7-9 and TRBJ2-7; D not certain. This CDR3 contains 15 residues. The V end was cut by 0 bases, the J end by 6 bases, with 15 bases between. Germline values: CDR1 SEHNR, CDR2 FQNEAQ (reference sequence). The CDR3 reads CASSLAGEGITEQYV. The CDR3 bases are TGTGCCAGCAGCTTAGCTGGGGAAGGGATCACCGAGCAGTACGTC.

This chain connects TRBV10-3 to TRBJ2-3, with 12 bases lining up with TRBD2. Trimming cost V 3 bases and J 6 bases; bases outside gene matches: 4. Germline V CDR1 and CDR2: ENHRY, SYGVKD. The CDR3 extends over 15 amino acids. DNA for the CDR3: TGTGCCATCAGTGACTCTAGCGGGGGGGTTGATACGCAGTATTTT. It is translated as CAISDSSGGVDTQYF.

The chain carries TRBV2 and TRBJ2-1, with TRBD1 as a possible D gene (5 bases). CDR3 length: 13 residues. Germline V gene data show CDR1 as SNHLY and CDR2 as FYNNEI. V shed 6 bases and J shed 5 bases, with 11 bases lying between them. The CDR3 region is CASRETVNNEQFF. CDR3 sequence (DNA): TGTGCCAGCAGAGAGACAGTTAACAATGAGCAGTTCTTC.

This clonotype was seen more than once but under ten times. This chain joins TRBV12-3 or TRBV12-4 and TRBJ2-3; 16 bases map to TRBD2. The CDR3 is 16 amino acids. Trimming at V came to 5 bases and at J to 4 bases, leaving 3 bases not matched to a gene. CDR3 coding DNA: TGTGCCAGCAGTCCGGGGACTAGCGGGGGGGCAGATACGCAGTATTTT. This sequence encodes CASSPGTSGGADTQYF.

The genes are TRBV18 and TRBJ2-3; 7 bases agree with TRBD1. This CDR3 has 15 amino acids. Germline V gene lookup returns CDR1 KGHSH and CDR2 LQKENI. J gave up 2 bases and V 4 bases, and 6 bases lay outside the gene matches. The CDR3 reads CASSLRQGHTDTQYF. The CDR3 region has the DNA TGTGCCAGCTCACTCAGACAGGGACACACAGATACGCAGTATTTT.

This clonotype was seen a handful of times. This chain uses TRBV7-2 with TRBJ2-5, with TRBD2 identical over 8 bases. CDR3 length equals 15 residues. Looked up from germline, CDR1 is SGHTA and CDR2 is FQGNSA. After removal of 1 base from V and 5 bases from J, the junction contained 6 bases not matched to a gene. The CDR3 spells CASSLDGGVRETQYF. CDR3 in DNA: TGTGCCAGCAGCTTAGACGGGGGGGTACGGGAGACCCAGTACTTC.

The J gene is TRBJ2-3, the V gene TRBV4-1, with 12 bases identical to TRBD2. The J segment lost 2 bases and the V segment lost 2 bases, leaving 5 bases of the junction unmatched. Germline CDR1 and CDR2: MGHRA and YSYEKL. This CDR3 has 17 amino acids. The CDR3 DNA follows: TGCGCCAGCAGCCAACGGACTAGCGGGAACCCCACAGATACGCAGTATTTT. Protein product: CASSQRTSGNPTDTQYF.

This chain joins TRBV5-1 and TRBJ2-3, with D maybe TRBD2 (5 bases). From germline, CDR1 is SGHRS and CDR2 YFSETQ. CDR3 length: 13 residues. V lost 5 bases, J lost 4 bases, and 11 bases lay in between. CDR3 sequence reads: CASRRGAADTQYF. The CDR3 nucleotides are TGCGCCAGCAGACGTGGAGCGGCAGATACGCAGTATTTT.

CDR3 nucleotides: TGCGCCAGCAGCTCGTTGCCCAGAGGGGCCAACACTGAAGCTTTCTTT. Amino acid sequence: CASSSLPRGANTEAFF. The gene calls are TRBV5-1 and TRBJ1-1, with a tentative D call TRBD1 (5 bases). Per germline, CDR1 SGHRS and CDR2 YFSETQ. This CDR3 spans 16 amino acids. V lost 3 bases to trimming and J lost 2 bases, with 17 bases between them.

This clonotype was found many times. The J gene is TRBJ1-1, the V gene TRBV12-3 or TRBV12-4; 11 positions match TRBD1. Trimming cost V 3 bases and J 6 bases; bases outside gene matches: 6. The CDR3 runs 15 residues. As DNA, the CDR3 is TGTGCCAGCAGTTTCCAGGACAGGGGGCTCTCTGAAGCTTTCTTT. This encodes CASSFQDRGLSEAFF.

This clonotype showed up many times. The rearrangement joins TRBV12-3 or TRBV12-4 to TRBJ1-5; D is undetermined. This CDR3 is 14 amino acids long. V was pared by 1 base and J by 7 bases, with 11 bases between. The CDR3 DNA sequence: TGTGCCAGCAGTTTAGGGTGGGTCAGCCAGCCCCAGCATTTT. This translates into CASSLGWVSQPQHF.